The present TCR beta chain was sequenced within a study of cytomegalovirus exposure and HLA in healthy donors. Study observations and caveats: A later analysis showed HLA-associated TCR beta chains outstripping equally common others in clonal expansion. Researchers reportedly found TCR beta sequences accurately predicted most subjects' HLA-A and HLA-B alleles. Most CMV-associated TCR beta chains were later found to appear HLA-restricted.

60 Vbeta and 13 Jbeta primers were used in PCR. Assay: immunoSEQ multiplex PCR; the TCRdb copy retains only in-frame clones and omits some. The table for this sample gives approximately 150,000 clones. V was clipped by 2 bases and J by 4 bases, with 8 bases between them. Germline assignment: CDR1 KGHSH and CDR2 LQKENI. This CDR3 is built from 13 residues. With respect to this clone: Its antigen is still unknown.

The chain links TRBV18 to TRBJ1-2; D possibly corresponds to TRBD1 (6 bases). The sample was PBMCs. This receptor was taken from a woman in her forties or fifties in good health and CMV-seronegative. The CDR3 loop reads CASSPDRIYGYTF. DNA for the CDR3: TGTGCCAGCTCACCAGACAGGATCTATGGCTACACCTTC.